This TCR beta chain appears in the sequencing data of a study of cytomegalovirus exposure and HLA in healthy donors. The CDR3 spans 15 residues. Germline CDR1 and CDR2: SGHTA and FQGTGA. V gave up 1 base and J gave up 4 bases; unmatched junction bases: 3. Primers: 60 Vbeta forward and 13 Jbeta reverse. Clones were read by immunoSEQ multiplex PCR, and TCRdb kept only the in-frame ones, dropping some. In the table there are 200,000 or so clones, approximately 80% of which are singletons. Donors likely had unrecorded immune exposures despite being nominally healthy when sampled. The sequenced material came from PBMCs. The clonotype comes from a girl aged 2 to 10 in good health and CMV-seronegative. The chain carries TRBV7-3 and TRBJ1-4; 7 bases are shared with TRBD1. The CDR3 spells CASSLNSGGNEKLFF. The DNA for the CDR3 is TGTGCCAGCAGCTTAAACTCAGGGGGTAATGAAAAACTGTTTTTT.